The entry that follows covers one T cell receptor (beta chain) sequence. It has no known antigen specificity. No base-level quality is on record; no much larger clone is a single base apart. The CDR3 starts with the cysteine, ends with the phenylalanine, and has 16 residues. Kept here is only the CDR3 DNA, which spans 48 bases and is read in frame from base 1. V is shortened by 5 bases, J by 0 bases, and the region joining them spans 15 bases. CDR1 and CDR2 were assigned from the germline V gene as SGHNT and YENEEA. The CDR3 regions of human TCRbeta chains were analyzed by immunosequencing. In the paper's pipeline: TCRs in the repertoires were compared against a reference library of SARS-CoV-2-specific TCRs that had been generated with the MIRA antigen-specificity platform. Breadth was defined as the fraction of unique TCRs that were SARS-CoV-2-associated. Depth was defined as the fraction of total T cells that were SARS-CoV-2-associated. Each spike-specific TCR was assigned to its reactive spike region and to a CD4 or CD8 class using the MIRA data. Log10-transformed breadth and depth values were compared by one-way ANOVA with Sidak's multiple comparisons tests. The table was pulled from immuneACCESS by TCRdb, which kept in-frame rearrangements only. Such tables lose some clones; where checked, under half of the loss comes from unresolved V genes, and the rest has no known cause. That table is the source of V, J and clone size, and D and trimming were worked out from the DNA. The sample includes over 90,000 clones, with 88% observed a single time. Jointly, the top ten make up about 12% of the sample.

Per the publication, the time point label means: about 28 days (+/-7) after the second vaccine dose. AZD1222 recipients with second doses at about 4 weeks or about 12 weeks were pooled, because spike-specific TCR depth and breadth did not differ between schedules. Samples from vaccinated people were obtained from the UK trials COV001 and COV002, which included a single-blind randomized controlled phase 2/3 trial of AZD1222 (ChAdOx1 nCoV-19) in healthy adults. For TCRbeta chain sequencing, PBMC samples from trial participants were taken at day 0 and at day 28 after the second dose. These data belong to a study of T cell responses to AZD1222 COVID-19 vaccine (TCRdb year 2021). Regarding the study in general: TCR sequencing covered some 240 trial participants: some 210 given two doses of AZD1222 and around 25 given two doses of MenACWY control vaccine. Trial participants were enrolled by age into 18-55, 56-69 and 70-plus year subgroups, with 148, 28 and 57 TCR-sequenced participants respectively.

Study-level results and caveats: The whole spike protein was spanned by vaccine-associated CD4 TCRs, and dominant responses were seen in regions 160-218 and 743-854. Conclusions about previously exposed vaccinees are limited, since just 5 or 6 AZD1222 recipients were seropositive for SARS-CoV-2 at baseline. No day 14 peak-response samples were available, so repertoires were characterized only after the peak T cell response. The 56-69-year group was small, and its depth increase did not reach significance, likely because of low power. Participants were mostly white British and included more females than males, and it was suggested by the authors that clonal diversity may have been underestimated. After two AZD1222 doses, both the breadth and the depth of spike-specific TCRs were significantly higher than at day 0 and than in MenACWY recipients. Reportedly, almost half of the unique spike-specific TCRs recognized epitopes lying outside the regions that are mutated in the B.1.351 and B.1.1.7 variants.

The sequences come from peripheral blood, collected 28 days after the second AZD1222 dose. This clonotype was sampled from an adult who received the AZD1222 COVID-19 vaccine. The receptor chain draws on TRBV11-3 and TRBJ2-3; the D gene is perhaps TRBD1, on 6 matching bases. The DNA reads as follows: TGTGCCAGCAGCCCCGCCGGGACAAGAAGCACAGATACGCAGTATTTT. The translation is CASSPAGTRSTDTQYF.